One sample yielded the 25 T cell receptor beta chains listed below, sequenced in a study of spatial heterogeneity in lung cancer. As to time point: sample taken at primary tumor resection. A single record per CDR3 protein comes from TCRdb applying MiXCR to the 5' RACE reads. The sample lists about 36,000 distinct CDR3 sequences, about 7.7% occurring once. The starting material was PBMCs, obtained at surgery. The receptor source for this set is a female donor with early-stage non-small cell lung cancer.

This clonotype has just a few counts. The V call is TRBV20-1, the J call TRBJ1-2; 11 nucleotides match TRBD1. V gave up 6 bases and J gave up 4 bases; unmatched junction bases: 4. CDR1 DFQATT and CDR2 SNEGSKA come from the germline V gene (reference sequence). CDR3 length equals 13 residues. CDR3 protein: CSASGTGGYGYTF. The CDR3 DNA sequence: TGCAGTGCATCCGGGACAGGGGGCTATGGCTACACCTTC.

Points on this clonotype: This may come from a read error, since a much larger clone is one base off. The chain couples TRBV20-1 to TRBJ1-5; maybe TRBD1 (5 bases). CDR1 DFQATT and CDR2 SNEGSKA come from the germline V gene (reference sequence). This CDR3 contains 15 residues. Here the CDR3 reads CSAKAAGFGNQPRHF. The CDR3 DNA is TGCAGTGCTAAGGCCGCAGGGTTCGGCAATCAGCCCCGGCATTTT.

This clonotype was seen repeatedly, ten times or more. This sequence joins TRBV11-2 and TRBJ2-1; D gene unclear. This CDR3 contains 14 residues. Trimming took 1 base from V and 5 from J, leaving 9 bases between them. Germline CDR1 SGHAT, CDR2 FQNNGV. The CDR3 region has the DNA TGTGCCAGCAGCTTAGCGGTAGGTAACAATGAGCAGTTCTTC. Translation: CASSLAVGNNEQFF.

This clonotype was detected ten times or more. The rearrangement joins TRBV7-9 to TRBJ1-4; no reliable D call. CDR3 length equals 14 residues. With 4 bases removed from V and 7 bases from J, the gap between germline ends came to 13 bases. Germline-derived CDR1 and CDR2 are SEHNR and FQNEAQ (reference sequence). This chain's CDR3 is CASSWGAHSEKLFF. CDR3 in DNA: TGTGCCAGCAGCTGGGGAGCCCATTCTGAAAAACTGTTTTTT.

This clonotype was counted a few times. The chain employs TRBV30 and TRBJ2-7; D gene uncertain. This CDR3 region has 12 residues. Between the trimmed V and J ends, which lost 4 bases and 5 bases, there was a span of 12 bases. Germline lookup yields CDR1 GTSNPN and CDR2 SVGIG (reference sequence). CDR3 DNA sequence: TGTGCCTGGAACCTGACTGCCCACGAGCAGTACTTC. Amino acid sequence: CAWNLTAHEQYF.

At least ten counts were recorded for this clonotype. J is TRBJ1-1 and V is TRBV14, with D perhaps TRBD1 (6 bases). V dropped 0 bases and J dropped 4 bases, with 15 bases sitting between them. CDR3 size: 16 residues. Germline V gene lookup returns CDR1 SGHDN and CDR2 FVKESK. The CDR3 DNA follows: TGTGCCAGCAGCCAAGATGGTAGGGGGGCAGGCACTGAAGCTTTCTTT. It yields the protein CASSQDGRGAGTEAFF.

This clonotype occurred many times. The genes are TRBV27 and TRBJ2-2; D is unclear. V was pared by 5 bases and J by 6 bases, with 10 bases between. This CDR3 is 13 amino acids long. CDR1 and CDR2 from the germline V gene are MNHEY and SMNVEV (reference sequence). The chain's CDR3 is CASSPSDAGELFF. The CDR3 nucleotides read TGTGCCAGCAGTCCGTCGGACGCCGGGGAGCTGTTTTTT.

This clonotype has at least ten counts. The chain links TRBV9 to TRBJ2-7; D is uncertain. Germline CDR1 is SGDLS and CDR2 is YYNGEE. Trimming took 2 bases from V and 2 from J, leaving 14 bases between them. This CDR3 contains 15 residues. The CDR3 DNA is TGTGCCAGCAGCGTTACGCCAGTGAATACCTACGAGCAGTACTTC. As protein: CASSVTPVNTYEQYF.

The chain uses TRBV20-1 and TRBJ1-5; 7 bases map to TRBD1. The CDR3 extends over 14 amino acids. CDR1 is DFQATT, CDR2 SNEGSKA, per germline (reference sequence). The V segment lost 3 bases and the J segment 4 bases; nucleotides outside the gene matches: 6. Here the CDR3 DNA reads TGCAGTGCTAGCTGGACAGGTCCGAATCAGCCCCAGCATTTT. As protein: CSASWTGPNQPQHF.

The chain uses TRBV5-1 and TRBJ1-5, with 7 bases matching TRBD1. The CDR3 is made up of 14 amino acids. The J segment lost 3 bases and the V segment lost 4 bases, leaving 4 bases of the junction unmatched. The germline V gene has CDR1 SGHRS and CDR2 YFSETQ. As DNA, the CDR3 is TGCGCCAGCAGCCCTGGGACAGACAATCAGCCCCAGCATTTT. Translated: CASSPGTDNQPQHF.

This rearrangement joins TRBV20-1 to TRBJ2-1; D may be TRBD1 (6 bases). This CDR3 has 14 residues. Germline CDR1 and CDR2: DFQATT and SNEGSKA (reference sequence). V was clipped by 5 bases and J by 4 bases, with 15 bases between them. As DNA, the CDR3 is TGCAGTGCTTACAGGGCGGTGGGATACAATGAGCAGTTCTTC. Its protein is CSAYRAVGYNEQFF.

This clonotype was counted at least ten times. The chain uses TRBV7-2 and TRBJ2-1, with 7 bases fitting TRBD1. The length of the CDR3 is 13 residues. The ends lost 5 bases at V and 8 bases at J; junction bases unmatched: 6. The V gene's germline CDR1 is SGHTA and CDR2 FQGNSA. CDR3 in amino acids: CASSPHRGDEQFF. In DNA, the CDR3 is TGTGCCAGCAGCCCACACAGGGGTGATGAGCAGTTCTTC.

The chain joins TRBV3-1 to TRBJ1-6; D perhaps matches TRBD1 (5 bases). V shed 0 bases and J shed 5 bases, with 14 bases lying between them. The CDR3 has 17 amino acids. The germline V gene encodes CDR1 LGHDT and CDR2 YNNKEL (reference sequence). The chain's CDR3 is CASSQDQGVWDNSPLHF. As DNA, the CDR3 is TGTGCCAGCAGCCAAGATCAAGGGGTCTGGGATAATTCACCCCTCCACTTT. The full variable domain, its missing parts supplied by reference TRBV3-1 and TRBJ1-6, is DTAVSQTPKYLVTQMGNDKSIKCEQNLGHDTMYWYKQDSKKFLKIMFSYNNKELIINETVPNRFSPKSPDKAHLNLHINSLELGDSAVYFCASSQDQGVWDNSPLHFGNGTRLTVT.

This chain uses TRBV5-1 with TRBJ2-5, with a tentative D call TRBD1 (6 bases). Trimming took off 4 bases at V and 0 bases at J, with 10 bases between the two ends. Germline CDR1 reads SGHRS; CDR2 reads YFSETQ. This CDR3 is built from 14 residues. CDR3 sequence reads: CASSRQGYQETQYF. CDR3 DNA sequence: TGCGCCAGCAGCCGCCAGGGGTACCAAGAGACCCAGTACTTC.

Notes on this clonotype: Its ends do not fully match the called genes, so a read error is possible. This rearrangement joins TRBV5-4 to TRBJ1-4; D not resolved. The CDR3 spans 13 residues. Germline CDR1 SGHNT, CDR2 YYREEE (reference sequence). The CDR3 bases are TGTGCCAGCAGCTATGGACGGGATGAAAAACTGTTTTTC. Its protein product is CASSYGRDEKLFF.

This clonotype showed up just a few times. The rearrangement links TRBV19 to TRBJ2-5, with 9 bases lining up with TRBD1. Trimming cost V 5 bases and J 4 bases; bases outside gene matches: 5. This CDR3 spans 14 amino acids. CDR1 and CDR2 from the germline V gene are LNHDA and SQIVND (reference sequence). The chain's CDR3 is CASSPGGQGETQYF. In DNA, the CDR3 is TGTGCCAGTAGTCCTGGGGGACAGGGAGAGACCCAGTACTTC.

CDR3 bases: TGTGCCAGCAGGAAGGACGGGTACACTGAAGCTTTCTTT. It translates to CASRKDGYTEAFF. This chain connects TRBV6-1 to TRBJ1-1; D unresolved. Trimming removed 6 bases at V and 3 bases at J, with 11 bases between. CDR3 size: 13 residues. Germline V CDR1 and CDR2: MNHNS, SASEGT.

In this sample, this clonotype turned up many times. V gene TRBV7-9 combines with J gene TRBJ1-5, with D possibly TRBD1 on 6 matching bases. The V end lost 1 base, the J end lost 5 bases, and 12 bases lay between the germline ends. The germline V gene encodes CDR1 SEHNR and CDR2 FQNEAQ (reference sequence). This CDR3 has 15 residues. The CDR3 region is CASSLDGPGDQPQHF. The CDR3 DNA follows: TGTGCCAGCAGCTTAGATGGGCCAGGGGATCAGCCCCAGCATTTT.

In its sample, this clonotype was seen once. J is TRBJ1-1 and V is TRBV18, with no clear D. The CDR3 is 13 amino acids. Trimming removed 3 bases from V and 8 bases from J, with 13 bases in between. The germline V gene has CDR1 KGHSH and CDR2 LQKENI. DNA of the CDR3: TGTGCCAGCTCACCGCTTCAAACGGCCGAAGCTTTCTTT. It encodes CASSPLQTAEAFF.

This CDR3 reads CASSWSLRGETDTQYF. The CDR3 DNA sequence: TGCGCCAGCAGCTGGTCCTTAAGGGGAGAAACAGATACGCAGTATTTT. The V call is TRBV5-1, the J call TRBJ2-3; D assignment may be TRBD1 or TRBD2 (5 bases each). Germline V gene sequence: CDR1 SGHRS, CDR2 YFSETQ. With 3 bases removed from V and 3 bases from J, the gap between germline ends came to 17 bases. There are 16 residues in the CDR3.

The chain links TRBV4-2 to TRBJ2-1; D remains unclear. The CDR3 is made up of 12 amino acids. Trimming pared 1 base from V and 3 bases from J, leaving 1 base between. The V gene's germline CDR1 is LGHNA and CDR2 YNFKEQ. CDR3 loop: CASSQVYNEQFF. In DNA, the CDR3 is TGTGCCAGCAGCCAAGTCTACAATGAGCAGTTCTTC.

This clonotype was seen a few times. This rearrangement joins TRBV11-2 to TRBJ1-4, with 7 bases identical to TRBD1. V was pared by 5 bases and J by 5 bases, with 8 bases of the junction left unmatched. Looked up from germline, CDR1 is SGHAT and CDR2 is FQNNGV. The CDR3 consists of 15 residues. CDR3 protein: CASSLGTERNEKLFF. Here the CDR3 DNA reads TGTGCCAGCAGCCTCGGGACAGAGCGGAATGAAAAACTGTTTTTT.

This chain joins TRBV7-2 and TRBJ2-3; D possibly corresponds to TRBD2 (5 bases). Per the germline V gene, CDR1 is SGHTA and CDR2 is FQGNSA. There are 15 residues in the CDR3. Trimming removed 1 base from V and 1 base from J, with 9 bases in between. The CDR3 nucleotides read TGTGCCAGCAGCTTAGATAGTAGCGGCACAGATACGCAGTATTTT. It encodes CASSLDSSGTDTQYF.

This clonotype was seen repeatedly, ten times or more. The chain is built from TRBV10-3 and TRBJ1-5; weak D call: TRBD1 (5 bases). CDR1 is ENHRY and CDR2 is SYGVKD in the germline V gene. This CDR3 is built from 14 residues. Trimming cost V 5 bases and J 5 bases, with 13 bases left between them. CDR3 nucleotides: TGTGCCATCAGTAGGCAGGGACCCGATCAGCCCCAGCATTTT. Amino acids: CAISRQGPDQPQHF.

Many counts were recorded for this clonotype. The V call is TRBV2, the J call TRBJ2-2, with 9 bases lining up with TRBD1. The V and J ends lost 6 bases and 3 bases, in that order; junction bases with no gene match: 5. Germline V lookup: CDR1 SNHLY, CDR2 FYNNEI. This CDR3 is 15 amino acids long. The CDR3 coding sequence is TGTGCCAGCAGAGGCCGGACAGGGGACACCGGGGAGCTGTTTTTT. Its translation is CASRGRTGDTGELFF.